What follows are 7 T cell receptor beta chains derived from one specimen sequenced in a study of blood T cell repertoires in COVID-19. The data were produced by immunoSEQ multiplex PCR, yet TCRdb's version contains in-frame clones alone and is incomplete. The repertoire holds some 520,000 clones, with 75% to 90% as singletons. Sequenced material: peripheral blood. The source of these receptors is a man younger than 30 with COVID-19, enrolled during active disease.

Written as DNA, the CDR3 is TGTGCCAGCAGCCACGAATTCGGGACAGGCCCCTACGAGCAGTACTTC. This sequence encodes CASSHEFGTGPYEQYF. The rearrangement links TRBV3-1 (or the pseudogene TRBV3-2) to TRBJ2-7; the match to TRBD1 covers 8 bases. The length of the CDR3 is 16 residues. After removal of 3 bases from V and 2 bases from J, the junction contained 9 bases not matched to a gene. Germline V gene lookup returns CDR1 LGHDT and CDR2 YNNKEL (reference sequence).

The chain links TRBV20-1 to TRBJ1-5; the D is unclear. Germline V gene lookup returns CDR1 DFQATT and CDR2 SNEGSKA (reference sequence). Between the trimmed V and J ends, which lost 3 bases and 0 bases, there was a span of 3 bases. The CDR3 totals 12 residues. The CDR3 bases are TGCAGTGCTAGTTATAGCAATCAGCCCCAGCATTTT. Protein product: CSASYSNQPQHF.

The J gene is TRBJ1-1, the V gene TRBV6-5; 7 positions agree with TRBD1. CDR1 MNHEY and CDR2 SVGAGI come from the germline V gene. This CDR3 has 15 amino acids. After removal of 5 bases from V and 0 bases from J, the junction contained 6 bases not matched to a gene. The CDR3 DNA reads TGTGCCAGCAGTCGCGCAGGGGGGATGAACACTGAAGCTTTCTTT. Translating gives CASSRAGGMNTEAFF.

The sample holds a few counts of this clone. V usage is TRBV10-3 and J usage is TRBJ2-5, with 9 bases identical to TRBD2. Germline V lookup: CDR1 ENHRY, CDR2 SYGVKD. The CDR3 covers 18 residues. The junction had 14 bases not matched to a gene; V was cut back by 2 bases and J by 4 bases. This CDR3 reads CAISEGIAGVPIRETQYF. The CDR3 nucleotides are TGTGCCATCAGTGAGGGGATAGCGGGGGTCCCAATTAGAGAGACCCAGTACTTC.

The CDR3 coding sequence is TGTGCCTGGAGTGGCAGGGGTACCGGGGAGCTGTTTTTT. It codes for CAWSGRGTGELFF. The chain is built from TRBV30 and TRBJ2-2; D perhaps matches TRBD1 (6 bases). Germline V gives CDR1 GTSNPN, CDR2 SVGIG (reference sequence). This CDR3 spans 13 amino acids. Trimming removed 1 base at V and 5 bases at J, with 8 bases between.

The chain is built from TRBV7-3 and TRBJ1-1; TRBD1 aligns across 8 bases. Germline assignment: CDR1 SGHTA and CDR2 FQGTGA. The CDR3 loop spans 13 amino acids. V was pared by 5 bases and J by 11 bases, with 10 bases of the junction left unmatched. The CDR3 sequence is CASSQGQGVGAFF. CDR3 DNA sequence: TGTGCCAGCAGCCAAGGACAGGGAGTCGGGGCTTTCTTT.

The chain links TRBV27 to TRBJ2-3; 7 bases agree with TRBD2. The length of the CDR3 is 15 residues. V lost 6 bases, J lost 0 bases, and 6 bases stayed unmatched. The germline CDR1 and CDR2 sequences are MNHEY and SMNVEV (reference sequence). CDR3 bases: TGTGCCAGCAGATTCAGCGGGGCTAGCACAGATACGCAGTATTTT. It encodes CASRFSGASTDTQYF.